This entry describes one TCR beta chain. These data originate in a study of blood T cell repertoires in COVID-19. Looking at the study overall: Material from acute and convalescent COVID-19 was sourced from the United States, Italy and Spain. T cells, B-cell-depleted T cells, or PBMCs supplied cDNA or gDNA.

The protocol was immunoSEQ multiplex PCR, while the TCRdb copy is restricted to in-frame clones and leaves out a portion. The sample consists of hundreds of thousands of clones, about 87% of them appearing once. Enrollment of patients from Seattle took place during active infection, with longitudinal follow-up. The J segment lost 2 bases and the V segment lost 3 bases, leaving 7 bases of the junction unmatched. Per the germline V gene, CDR1 is LNHNV and CDR2 is YYDKDF (reference sequence). CDR3 length: 15 residues. Material: peripheral blood. The TCR sequence derives from a woman in her forties or fifties with COVID-19, enrolled during active disease. The rearrangement joins TRBV15 to TRBJ2-7; TRBD1 agrees at 7 bases. In DNA, the CDR3 is TGTGCCACCAGCAGGGGTACGGGACAGACCTACGAGCAGTACTTC. Its translation is CATSRGTGQTYEQYF.